This TCR beta chain comes out of a study of blood T cell repertoires in COVID-19 (TCRdb year 2020). For the study in its entirety: Samples covering the acute and convalescent phases of COVID-19 were provided by collaborators in the United States, Italy and Spain. The prospective study material was composed of cDNA or gDNA derived from T cells, B-cell-depleted T cells, or PBMCs. The dataset comprised deeply sampled blood TCRbeta repertoires from subjects exposed to, actively infected with, or recovered from COVID-19. The repertoires were released in a freely available public database intended as a resource for research on the immune response to SARS-CoV-2. Samples came from the ongoing ImmuneRACE study (first 160 participants) plus 1,254 subjects from 6 global collaborators. The sample metadata nearly always contained a de-identified subject ID, COVID-19 status, age in years and sex. Where available, HLA class I and class II types were taken from metadata supplied by the sample provider and were not determined by assay-based typing.

Overall results and qualifications from the work: The amount of clinical and demographic metadata varied by source and participant and was provided uncurated.

Points on this clone: Its binding antigen is unknown. One base away there is no much larger clone; base qualities are not given.

TCRbeta CDR3 regions were amplified from genomic DNA using the immunoSEQ Assay, a bias-controlled multiplex PCR. In the source study's methods: The number of nucleated cells in each sample was estimated by amplification of reference gene primers within the assay. To quantify the absolute abundance of each unique TCRbeta CDR3 rearrangement, sequence reads were collapsed and filtered. For each sample, productive Simpson clonality was calculated as the square root of Simpson's diversity index over productive rearrangements. The source is immuneACCESS, and TCRdb retained only in-frame sequences with V and J called. Part of the clones is not carried over; for the studies checked, unresolved V genes explain less than half of this, and the remainder is unexplained. V and J calls and clone size follow that table, whereas D and trimming were derived from the DNA. Here the sample has fewer than 200,000 clones; roughly 87% occur a single time. 1% to 1.5% of the sample is in the top ten clones.

Participants in the prospective study were enrolled through a virtual design, were aged about 18 to 100 years, and lived in 24 United States geographic areas. To assign participants to cohorts, the prospective study relied on clinical history that participants themselves reported in a screening survey and a study questionnaire. In the prospective study, whole blood, serum and a nasopharyngeal or oropharyngeal swab were collected from each participant by mobile phlebotomists. Additional blood draws and questionnaires over an approximately 2-month period could optionally be provided by prospective study participants. Before DNA extraction, prospective study blood samples were shipped either frozen or at room temperature. The clonotype comes from a human donor with acute COVID-19. The donor label of this sample is uncertain. Input material: PBMCs or T cells enriched from blood (not recorded which).

The base sequence is TGTGCCAGCAGCTCCCCCCCCGGAGTAAGTGAGCAGTTCTTC. The encoded protein is CASSSPPGVSEQFF. The chain joins TRBV5-4 to TRBJ2-1; a confident D gene designation cannot be given. CDR3 length: 14 amino acids, cysteine to phenylalanine. Only CDR3 DNA is held: 42 bases, read in frame from base 1. At the junction V is shortened by 3 bases and J by 9 bases, with 16 bases in between. The germline V gene (reference sequence) provides CDR1 SGHNT and CDR2 YYREEE.